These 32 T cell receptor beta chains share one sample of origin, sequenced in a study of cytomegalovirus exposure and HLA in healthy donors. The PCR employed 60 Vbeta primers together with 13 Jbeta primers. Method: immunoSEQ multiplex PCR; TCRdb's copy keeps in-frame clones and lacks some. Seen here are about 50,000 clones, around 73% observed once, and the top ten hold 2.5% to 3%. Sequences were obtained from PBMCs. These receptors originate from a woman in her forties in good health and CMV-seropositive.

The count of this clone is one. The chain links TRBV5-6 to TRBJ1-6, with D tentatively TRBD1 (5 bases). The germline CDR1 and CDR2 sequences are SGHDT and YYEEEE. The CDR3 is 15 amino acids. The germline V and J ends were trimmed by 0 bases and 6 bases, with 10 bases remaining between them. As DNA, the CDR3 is TGTGCCAGCAGCTTGGATCCTGGGGCTAATTCACCCCTCCACTTT. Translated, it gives CASSLDPGANSPLHF. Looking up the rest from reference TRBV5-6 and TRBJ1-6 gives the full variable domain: DAGVTQSPTHLIKTRGQQVTLRCSPKSGHDTVSWYQQALGQGPQFIFQYYEEEERQRGNFPDRFSGHQFPNYSSELNVNALLLGDSALYLCASSLDPGANSPLHFGNGTRLTVT.

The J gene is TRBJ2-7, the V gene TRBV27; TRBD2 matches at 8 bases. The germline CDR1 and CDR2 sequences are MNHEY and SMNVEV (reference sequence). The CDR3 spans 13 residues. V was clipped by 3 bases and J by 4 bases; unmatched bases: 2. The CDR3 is CASSLVAGYEQYF. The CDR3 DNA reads TGTGCCAGCAGTTTGGTAGCGGGGTACGAGCAGTACTTC.

The CDR3: CATSQQTGVAYEQYF. The DNA of the CDR3 is TGTGCCACCAGCCAGCAAACAGGGGTCGCCTACGAGCAGTACTTC. The chain combines TRBV15 with TRBJ2-7; 7 nucleotides agree with TRBD1. Trimming at V came to 5 bases and at J to 2 bases, leaving 9 bases not matched to a gene. This CDR3 is built from 15 residues. In germline, CDR1 is LNHNV, CDR2 YYDKDF (reference sequence).

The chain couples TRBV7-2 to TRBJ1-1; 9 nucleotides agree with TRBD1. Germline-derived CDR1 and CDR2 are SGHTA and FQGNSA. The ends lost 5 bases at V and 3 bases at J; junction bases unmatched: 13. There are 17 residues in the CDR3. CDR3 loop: CASSTGTGSNSDTEAFF. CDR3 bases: TGTGCCAGCAGCACCGGGACAGGGTCAAATTCGGACACTGAAGCTTTCTTT.

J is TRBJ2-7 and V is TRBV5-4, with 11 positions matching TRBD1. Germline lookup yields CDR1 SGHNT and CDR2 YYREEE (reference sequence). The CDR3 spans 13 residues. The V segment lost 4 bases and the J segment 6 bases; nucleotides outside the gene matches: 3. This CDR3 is CASSRTGGLEQYF. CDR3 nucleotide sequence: TGTGCCAGCAGCAGGACAGGGGGCCTCGAGCAGTACTTC.

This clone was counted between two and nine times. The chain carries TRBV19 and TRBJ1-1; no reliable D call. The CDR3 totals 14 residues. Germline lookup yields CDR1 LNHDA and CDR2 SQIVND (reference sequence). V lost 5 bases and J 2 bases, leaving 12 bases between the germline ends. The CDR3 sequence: CASSRGVLNTEAFF. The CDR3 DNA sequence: TGTGCCAGTAGTCGCGGGGTACTTAACACTGAAGCTTTCTTT.

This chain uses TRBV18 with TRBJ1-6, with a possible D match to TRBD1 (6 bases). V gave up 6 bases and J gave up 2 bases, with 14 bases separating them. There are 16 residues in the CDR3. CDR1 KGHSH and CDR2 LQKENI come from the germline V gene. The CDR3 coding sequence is TGTGCCAGCTCTCAAGGACAGACTACCTATAATTCACCCCTCCACTTT. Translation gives CASSQGQTTYNSPLHF.

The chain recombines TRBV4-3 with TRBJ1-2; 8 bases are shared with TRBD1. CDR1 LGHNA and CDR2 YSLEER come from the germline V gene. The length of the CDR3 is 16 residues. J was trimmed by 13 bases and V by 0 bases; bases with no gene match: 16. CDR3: CASSQDPSGTGSVTTF. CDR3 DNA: TGCGCCAGCAGCCAAGATCCTTCCGGGACAGGTTCCGTAACCACCTTC.

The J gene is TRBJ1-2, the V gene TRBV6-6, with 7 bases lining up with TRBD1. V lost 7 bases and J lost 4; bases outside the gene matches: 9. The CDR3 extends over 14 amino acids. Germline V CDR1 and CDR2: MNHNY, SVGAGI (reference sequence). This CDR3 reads CASKPPGQPYGYTF. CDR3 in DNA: TGTGCCAGCAAGCCTCCGGGACAGCCCTATGGCTACACCTTC.

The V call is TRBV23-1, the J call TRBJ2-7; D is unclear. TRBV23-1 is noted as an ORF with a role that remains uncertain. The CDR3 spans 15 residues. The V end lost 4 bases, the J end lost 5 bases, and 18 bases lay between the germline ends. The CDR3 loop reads CASSPRVQGLHEQYF. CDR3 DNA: TGCGCCAGCAGTCCCCGGGTCCAAGGCCTCCACGAGCAGTACTTC.

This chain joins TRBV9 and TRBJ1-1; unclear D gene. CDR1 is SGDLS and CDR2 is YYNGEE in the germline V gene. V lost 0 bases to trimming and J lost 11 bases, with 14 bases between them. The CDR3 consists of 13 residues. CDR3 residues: CASSVADGSWAFF. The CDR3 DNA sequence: TGTGCCAGCAGCGTAGCTGACGGGTCGTGGGCTTTCTTT. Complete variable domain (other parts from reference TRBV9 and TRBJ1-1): DSGVTQTPKHLITATGQRVTLRCSPRSGDLSVYWYQQSLDQGLQFLIQYYNGEERAKGNILERFSAQQFPDLHSELNLSSLELGDSALYFCASSVADGSWAFFGQGTRLTVV.

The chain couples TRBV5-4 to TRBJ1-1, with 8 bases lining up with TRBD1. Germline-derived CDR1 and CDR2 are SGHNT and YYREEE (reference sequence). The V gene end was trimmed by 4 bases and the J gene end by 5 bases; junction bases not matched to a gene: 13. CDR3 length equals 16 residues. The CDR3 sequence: CASSRGGQAIGTEAFF. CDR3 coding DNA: TGTGCCAGCAGCCGAGGGGGACAGGCCATTGGGACTGAAGCTTTCTTT. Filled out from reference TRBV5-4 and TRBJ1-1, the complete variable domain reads ETGVTQSPTHLIKTRGQQVTLRCSSQSGHNTVSWYQQALGQGPQFIFQYYREEENGRGNFPPRFSGLQFPNYSSELNVNALELDDSALYLCASSRGGQAIGTEAFFGQGTRLTVV.

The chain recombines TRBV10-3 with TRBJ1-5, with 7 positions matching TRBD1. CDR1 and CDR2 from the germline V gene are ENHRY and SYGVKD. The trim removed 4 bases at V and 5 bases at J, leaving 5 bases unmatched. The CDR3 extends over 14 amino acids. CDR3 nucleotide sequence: TGTGCCATCAGTGGGACAGGATGGGATCAGCCCCAGCATTTT. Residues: CAISGTGWDQPQHF.

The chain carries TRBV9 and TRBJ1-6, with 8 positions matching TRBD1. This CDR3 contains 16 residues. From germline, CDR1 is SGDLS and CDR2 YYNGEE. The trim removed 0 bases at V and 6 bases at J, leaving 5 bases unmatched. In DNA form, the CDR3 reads TGTGCCAGCAGCGTAGGTGCAGGGGGCTCTAATTCACCCCTCCACTTT. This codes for CASSVGAGGSNSPLHF.

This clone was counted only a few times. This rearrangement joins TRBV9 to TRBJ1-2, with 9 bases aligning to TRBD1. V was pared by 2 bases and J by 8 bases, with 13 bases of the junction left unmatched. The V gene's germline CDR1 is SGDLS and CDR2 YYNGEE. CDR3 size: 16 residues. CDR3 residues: CASSVATGGTLGGYTF. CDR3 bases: TGTGCCAGCAGCGTCGCGACAGGGGGGACTTTGGGGGGCTACACCTTC.

The CDR3 nucleotides read TGTGCCAGCAGCTTAGGGACTAGCGTTACCGGGGAGCTGTTTTTT. Translating it yields CASSLGTSVTGELFF. The chain uses TRBV7-9 and TRBJ2-2; TRBD2 agrees at 9 bases. Germline trimming cut 1 base from V and 5 bases from J; bases unmatched to any gene: 2. The CDR3 is 15 amino acids. Germline CDR1 SEHNR, CDR2 FQNEAQ (reference sequence).

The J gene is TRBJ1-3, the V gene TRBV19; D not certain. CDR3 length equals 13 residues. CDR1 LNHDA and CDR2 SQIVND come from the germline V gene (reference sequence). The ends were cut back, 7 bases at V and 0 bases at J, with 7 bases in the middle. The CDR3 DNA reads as TGTGCCAGTACCGACAACTCTGGAAACACCATATATTTT. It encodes CASTDNSGNTIYF.

The CDR3 DNA follows: TGTGCCAGCAGCTACGGACAGGGGGGGGAAAAACTGTTTTTT. It encodes CASSYGQGGEKLFF. The rearrangement uses TRBV5-6 and TRBJ1-4; 10 positions match TRBD1. CDR3 length: 14 residues. Looked up from germline, CDR1 is SGHDT and CDR2 is YYEEEE. Trimming cost V 3 bases and J 8 bases; bases outside gene matches: 4.

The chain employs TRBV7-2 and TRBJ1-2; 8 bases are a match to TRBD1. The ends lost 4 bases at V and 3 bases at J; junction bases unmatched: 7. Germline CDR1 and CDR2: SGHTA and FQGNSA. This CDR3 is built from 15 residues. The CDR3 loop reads CASSSDRAQDYGYTF. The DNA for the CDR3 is TGTGCCAGCAGCTCGGACAGGGCTCAGGACTATGGCTACACCTTC.

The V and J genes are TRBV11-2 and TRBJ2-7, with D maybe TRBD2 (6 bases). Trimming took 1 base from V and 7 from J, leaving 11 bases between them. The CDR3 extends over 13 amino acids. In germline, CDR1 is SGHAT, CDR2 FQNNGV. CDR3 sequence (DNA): TGTGCCAGCAGCTTAGGGAGGGCGGGAGAGCAGTACTTC. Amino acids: CASSLGRAGEQYF. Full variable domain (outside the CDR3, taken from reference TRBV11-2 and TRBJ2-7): EAGVAQSPRYKIIEKRQSVAFWCNPISGHATLYWYQQILGQGPKLLIQFQNNGVVDDSQLPKDRFSAERLKGVDSTLKIQPAKLEDSAVYLCASSLGRAGEQYFGPGTRLTVT.

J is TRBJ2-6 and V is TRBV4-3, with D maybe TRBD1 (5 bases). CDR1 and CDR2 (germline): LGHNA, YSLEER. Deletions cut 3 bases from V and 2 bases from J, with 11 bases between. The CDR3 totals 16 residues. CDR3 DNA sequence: TGCGCCAGCAGCCATTTTGGGGCGGCTGGGGCCAACGTCCTGACTTTC. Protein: CASSHFGAAGANVLTF.

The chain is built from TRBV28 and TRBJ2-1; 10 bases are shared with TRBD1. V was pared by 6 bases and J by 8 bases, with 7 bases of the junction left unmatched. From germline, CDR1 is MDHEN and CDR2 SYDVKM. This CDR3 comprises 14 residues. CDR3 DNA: TGTGCCAGCAGCTACGGACAGGGGGGGTATGAGCAGTTCTTC. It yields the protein CASSYGQGGYEQFF.

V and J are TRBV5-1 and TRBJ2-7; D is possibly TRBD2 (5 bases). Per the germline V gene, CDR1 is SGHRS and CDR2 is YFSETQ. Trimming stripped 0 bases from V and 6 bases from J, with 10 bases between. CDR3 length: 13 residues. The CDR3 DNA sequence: TGCGCCAGCAGCTTGGGGGGAGCCTTCGAGCAGTACTTC. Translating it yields CASSLGGAFEQYF.

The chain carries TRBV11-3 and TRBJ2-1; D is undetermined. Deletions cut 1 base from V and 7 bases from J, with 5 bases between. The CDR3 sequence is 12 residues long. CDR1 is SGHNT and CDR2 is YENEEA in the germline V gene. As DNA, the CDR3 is TGTGCCAGCAGCTTAGCTCAGAATGAGCAGTTCTTC. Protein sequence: CASSLAQNEQFF.

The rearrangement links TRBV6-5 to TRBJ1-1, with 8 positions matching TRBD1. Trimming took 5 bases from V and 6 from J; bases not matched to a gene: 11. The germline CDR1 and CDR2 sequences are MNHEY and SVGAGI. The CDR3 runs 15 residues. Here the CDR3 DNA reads TGTGCCAGCAGTCCCCAGAGGTCAGGGGGCTCTGAAGCTTTCTTT. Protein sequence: CASSPQRSGGSEAFF.

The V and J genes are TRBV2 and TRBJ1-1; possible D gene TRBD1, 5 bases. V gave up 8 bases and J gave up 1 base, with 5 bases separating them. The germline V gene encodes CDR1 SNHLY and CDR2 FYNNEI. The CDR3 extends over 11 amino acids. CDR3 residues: CASGQNTEAFF. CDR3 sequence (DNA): TGTGCCAGCGGACAGAACACTGAAGCTTTCTTT. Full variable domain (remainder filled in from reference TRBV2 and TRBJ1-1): EPEVTQTPSHQVTQMGQEVILRCVPISNHLYFYWYRQILGQKVEFLVSFYNNEISEKSEIFDDQFSVERPDGSNFTLKIRSTKLEDSAMYFCASGQNTEAFFGQGTRLTVV.

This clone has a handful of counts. The DNA for the CDR3 is TGTGCCAGCAGTGTGATGGGGGCTGGCACTGAAGCTTTCTTT. As protein: CASSVMGAGTEAFF. This rearrangement joins TRBV27 to TRBJ1-1; the D gene is possibly TRBD1 (6 bases). The germline V and J ends were trimmed by 5 bases and 4 bases, with 14 bases remaining between them. CDR1 is MNHEY, CDR2 SMNVEV, per germline (reference sequence). CDR3 size: 14 residues.

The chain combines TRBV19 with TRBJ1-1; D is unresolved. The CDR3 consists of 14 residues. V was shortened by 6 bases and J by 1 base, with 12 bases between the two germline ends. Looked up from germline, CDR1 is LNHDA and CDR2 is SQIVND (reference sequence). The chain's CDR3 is CASSLRTQNTEAFF. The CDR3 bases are TGTGCCAGTAGCCTTAGGACTCAGAACACTGAAGCTTTCTTT.

CDR3 DNA sequence: TGTGCCAGCAGCCAGACAGGGGGGACTGAAGCTTTCTTT. Residues: CASSQTGGTEAFF. The rearrangement uses TRBV6-4 and TRBJ1-1; 9 bases are a match to TRBD1. Germline-derived CDR1 and CDR2 are MRHNA and SNTAGT. J lost 5 bases, V lost 6 bases, and 4 bases had no gene match. The CDR3 runs to 13 residues.

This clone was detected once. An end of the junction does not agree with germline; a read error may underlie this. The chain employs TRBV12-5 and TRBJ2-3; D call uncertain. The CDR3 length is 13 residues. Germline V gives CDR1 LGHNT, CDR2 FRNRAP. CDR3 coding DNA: TGTGCTAGTGGCTTGGGCCACGGGGATACGCAGTATTTT. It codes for CASGLGHGDTQYF.

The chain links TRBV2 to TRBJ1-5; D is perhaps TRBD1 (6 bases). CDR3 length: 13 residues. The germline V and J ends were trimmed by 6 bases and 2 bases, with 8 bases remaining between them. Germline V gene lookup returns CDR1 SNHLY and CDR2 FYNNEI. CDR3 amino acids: CASRGGGNQPQHF. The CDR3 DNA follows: TGTGCCAGCAGAGGGGGGGGCAATCAGCCCCAGCATTTT.

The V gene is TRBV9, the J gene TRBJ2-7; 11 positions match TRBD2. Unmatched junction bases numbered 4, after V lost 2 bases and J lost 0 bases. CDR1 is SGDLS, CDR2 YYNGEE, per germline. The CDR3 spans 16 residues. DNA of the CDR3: TGTGCCAGCAGCGTGGGACTAGCGGATAGCTCCTACGAGCAGTACTTC. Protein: CASSVGLADSSYEQYF. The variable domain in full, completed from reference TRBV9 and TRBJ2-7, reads DSGVTQTPKHLITATGQRVTLRCSPRSGDLSVYWYQQSLDQGLQFLIQYYNGEERAKGNILERFSAQQFPDLHSELNLSSLELGDSALYFCASSVGLADSSYEQYFGPGTRLTVT.